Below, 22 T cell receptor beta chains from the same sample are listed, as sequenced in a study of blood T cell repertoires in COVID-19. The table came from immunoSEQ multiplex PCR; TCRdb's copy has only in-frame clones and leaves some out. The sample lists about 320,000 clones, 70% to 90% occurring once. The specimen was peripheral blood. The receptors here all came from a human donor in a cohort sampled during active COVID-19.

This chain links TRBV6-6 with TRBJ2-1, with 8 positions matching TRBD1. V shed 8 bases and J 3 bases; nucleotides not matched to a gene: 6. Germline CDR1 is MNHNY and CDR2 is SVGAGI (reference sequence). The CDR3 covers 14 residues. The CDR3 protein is CASGQGSSYNEQFF. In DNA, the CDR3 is TGTGCCAGCGGACAGGGAAGTAGCTACAATGAGCAGTTCTTC.

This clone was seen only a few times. The CDR3 spells CASSQRRVGETEAFF. The CDR3 coding sequence is TGTGCCAGCAGCCAACGGAGGGTGGGGGAAACTGAAGCTTTCTTT. The chain links TRBV4-2 to TRBJ1-1; the D gene is possibly TRBD1 (5 bases). Germline values: CDR1 LGHNA, CDR2 YNFKEQ. The CDR3 consists of 15 residues. The ends were cut back, 2 bases at V and 5 bases at J, with 15 bases in the middle.

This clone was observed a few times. This CDR3 reads CASSSDRTGLLLSTYGYTF. The DNA for the CDR3 is TGTGCCAGCAGTTCCGACCGAACAGGGTTGCTACTTAGCACCTATGGCTACACCTTC. The chain recombines TRBV27 with TRBJ1-2; D might be TRBD1 (6 bases). V was clipped by 4 bases and J by 4 bases, with 28 bases between them. CDR1 is MNHEY, CDR2 SMNVEV, per germline (reference sequence). The length of the CDR3 is 19 residues.

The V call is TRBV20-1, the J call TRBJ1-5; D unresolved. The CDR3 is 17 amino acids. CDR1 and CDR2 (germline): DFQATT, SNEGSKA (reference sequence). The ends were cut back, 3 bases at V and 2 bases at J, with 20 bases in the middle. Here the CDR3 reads CSASSYRMRVGNQPQHF. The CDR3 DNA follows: TGCAGTGCTAGTAGTTACCGCATGAGGGTGGGCAATCAGCCCCAGCATTTT.

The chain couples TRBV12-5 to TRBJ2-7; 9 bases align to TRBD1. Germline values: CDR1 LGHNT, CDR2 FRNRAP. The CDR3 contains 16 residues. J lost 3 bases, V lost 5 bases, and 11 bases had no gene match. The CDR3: CASGPPTGTGNYEQYF. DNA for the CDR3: TGTGCTAGTGGTCCACCAACCGGGACAGGGAACTACGAGCAGTACTTC. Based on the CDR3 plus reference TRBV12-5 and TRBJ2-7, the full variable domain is DARVTQTPRHKVTEMGQEVTMRCQPILGHNTVFWYRQTMMQGLELLAYFRNRAPLDDSGMPKDRFSAEMPDATLATLKIQPSEPRDSAVYFCASGPPTGTGNYEQYFGPGTRLTVT.

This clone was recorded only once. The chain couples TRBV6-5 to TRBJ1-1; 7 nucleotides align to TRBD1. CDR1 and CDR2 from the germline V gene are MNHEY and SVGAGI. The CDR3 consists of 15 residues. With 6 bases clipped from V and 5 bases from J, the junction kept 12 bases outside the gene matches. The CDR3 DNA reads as TGTGCCAGCAGGCATTATCCGACAGGGTGGACTGAAGCTTTCTTT. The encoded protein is CASRHYPTGWTEAFF.

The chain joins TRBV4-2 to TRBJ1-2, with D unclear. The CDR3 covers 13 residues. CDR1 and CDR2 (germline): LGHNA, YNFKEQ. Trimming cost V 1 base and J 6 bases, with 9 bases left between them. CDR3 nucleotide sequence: TGTGCCAGCAGCCAAGTAGAACCCCATGGCTACACCTTC. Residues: CASSQVEPHGYTF.

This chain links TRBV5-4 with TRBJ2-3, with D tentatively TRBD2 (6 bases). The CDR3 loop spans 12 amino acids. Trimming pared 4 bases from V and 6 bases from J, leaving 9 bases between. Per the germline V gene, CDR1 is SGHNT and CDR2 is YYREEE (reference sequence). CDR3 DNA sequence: TGTGCCAGCAGCCACCTAGCGGATACGCAGTATTTT. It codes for CASSHLADTQYF.

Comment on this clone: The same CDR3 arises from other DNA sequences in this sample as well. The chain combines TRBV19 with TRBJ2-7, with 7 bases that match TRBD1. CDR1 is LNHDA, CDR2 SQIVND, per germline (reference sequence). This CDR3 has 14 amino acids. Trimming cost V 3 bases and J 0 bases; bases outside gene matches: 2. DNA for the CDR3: TGTGCCAGTAGTATTGGGACAGTCTCCTACGAGCAGTACTTC. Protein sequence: CASSIGTVSYEQYF.

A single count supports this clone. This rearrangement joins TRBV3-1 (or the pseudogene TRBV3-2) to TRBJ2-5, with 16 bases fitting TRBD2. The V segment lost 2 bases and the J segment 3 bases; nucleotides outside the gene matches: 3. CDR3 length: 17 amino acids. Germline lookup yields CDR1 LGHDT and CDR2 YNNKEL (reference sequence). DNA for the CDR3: TGTGCCAGCAGCCAACCCGGGACTAGCGGGGGGGAAGAGACCCAGTACTTC. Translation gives CASSQPGTSGGEETQYF.

CDR3 in DNA: TGTGCCAGCAGTTGGGGCAGGGATTATACTGAAGCTTTCTTT. Amino acid sequence: CASSWGRDYTEAFF. The V gene is TRBV27, the J gene TRBJ1-1, with D possibly matching TRBD1 (5 bases). The CDR3 covers 14 residues. Germline CDR1 reads MNHEY; CDR2 reads SMNVEV (reference sequence). Trimming removed 4 bases from V and 5 bases from J, with 14 bases in between.

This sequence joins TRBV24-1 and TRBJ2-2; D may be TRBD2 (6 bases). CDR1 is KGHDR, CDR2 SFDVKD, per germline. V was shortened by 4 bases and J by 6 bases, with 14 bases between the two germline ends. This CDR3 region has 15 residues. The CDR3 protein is CATSDPRREAGELFF. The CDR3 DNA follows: TGTGCCACCAGTGACCCTCGTAGGGAGGCCGGGGAGCTGTTTTTT.

The CDR3: CASSIGTGDEAFF. The CDR3 DNA sequence: TGTGCCAGCAGTATAGGGACAGGGGATGAAGCTTTCTTT. The rearrangement links TRBV12-3 or TRBV12-4 to TRBJ1-1, with 10 bases lining up with TRBD1. This CDR3 region has 13 residues. V shed 5 bases and J 7 bases; nucleotides not matched to a gene: 4.

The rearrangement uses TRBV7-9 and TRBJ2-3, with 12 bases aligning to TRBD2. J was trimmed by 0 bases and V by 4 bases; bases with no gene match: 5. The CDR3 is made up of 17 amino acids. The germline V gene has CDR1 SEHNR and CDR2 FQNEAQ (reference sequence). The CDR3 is CASSSLAGGSSTDTQYF. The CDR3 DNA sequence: TGTGCCAGCAGCTCACTAGCGGGGGGCTCTAGCACAGATACGCAGTATTTT.

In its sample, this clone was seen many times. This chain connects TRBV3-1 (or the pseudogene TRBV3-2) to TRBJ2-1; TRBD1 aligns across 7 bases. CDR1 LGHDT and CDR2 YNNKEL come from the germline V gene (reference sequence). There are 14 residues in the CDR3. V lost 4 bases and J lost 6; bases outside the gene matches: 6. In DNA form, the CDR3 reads TGTGCCAGCAGCCCGACGACAGGGAGCAATGAGCAGTTCTTC. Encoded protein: CASSPTTGSNEQFF.

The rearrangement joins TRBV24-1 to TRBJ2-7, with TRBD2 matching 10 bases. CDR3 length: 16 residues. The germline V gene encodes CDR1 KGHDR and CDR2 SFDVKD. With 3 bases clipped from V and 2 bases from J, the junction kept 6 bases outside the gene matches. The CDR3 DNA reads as TGTGCCACCAGTGATGCTCTAGCGGGGGACACCTACGAGCAGTACTTC. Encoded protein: CATSDALAGDTYEQYF.

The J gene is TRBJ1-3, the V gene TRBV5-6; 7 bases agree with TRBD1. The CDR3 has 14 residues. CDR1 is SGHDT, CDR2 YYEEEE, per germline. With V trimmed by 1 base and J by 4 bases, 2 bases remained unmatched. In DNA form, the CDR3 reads TGTGCCAGCAGCTTGACAGGGGACGGAAACACCATATATTTT. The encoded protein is CASSLTGDGNTIYF. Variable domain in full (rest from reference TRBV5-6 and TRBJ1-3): DAGVTQSPTHLIKTRGQQVTLRCSPKSGHDTVSWYQQALGQGPQFIFQYYEEEERQRGNFPDRFSGHQFPNYSSELNVNALLLGDSALYLCASSLTGDGNTIYFGEGSWLTVV.

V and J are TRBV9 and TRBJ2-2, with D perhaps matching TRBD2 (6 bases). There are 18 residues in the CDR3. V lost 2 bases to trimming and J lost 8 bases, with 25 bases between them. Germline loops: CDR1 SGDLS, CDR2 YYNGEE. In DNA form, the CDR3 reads TGTGCCAGCAGCGTCCCTGAGCACCGGGGAGGTCGTGGGGGGGAGCTGTTTTTT. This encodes CASSVPEHRGGRGGELFF.

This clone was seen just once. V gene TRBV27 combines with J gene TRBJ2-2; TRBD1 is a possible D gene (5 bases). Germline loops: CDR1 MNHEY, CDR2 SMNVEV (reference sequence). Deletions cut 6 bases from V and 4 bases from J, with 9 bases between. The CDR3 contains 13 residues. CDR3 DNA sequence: TGTGCCAGCAGCAGGGTCAGCACCGGGGAGCTGTTTTTT. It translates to CASSRVSTGELFF.

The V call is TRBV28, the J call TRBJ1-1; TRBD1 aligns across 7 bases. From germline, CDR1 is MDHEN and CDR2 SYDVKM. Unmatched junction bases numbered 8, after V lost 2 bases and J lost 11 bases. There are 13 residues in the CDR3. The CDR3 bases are TGTGCCAGCAGTTTACGAGGGGGCATTGGGGCTTTCTTT. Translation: CASSLRGGIGAFF.

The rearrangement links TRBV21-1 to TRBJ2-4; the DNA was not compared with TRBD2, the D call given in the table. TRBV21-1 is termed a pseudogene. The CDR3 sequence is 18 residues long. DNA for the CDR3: TGTGCCAGCAGCAAAGGGGGCCCCCTAGCGGGGGACAAAAACATTCAGTACTTC. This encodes CASSKGGPLAGDKNIQYF.

This CDR3 reads CASSASLNSGANVLTF. CDR3 DNA sequence: TGTGCCAGCAGTGCAAGCCTGAACTCTGGGGCCAACGTCCTGACTTTC. This chain connects TRBV6-1 to TRBJ2-6; D ambiguous. The CDR3 contains 16 residues. Germline CDR1 is MNHNS and CDR2 is SASEGT. Deletions cut 4 bases from V and 0 bases from J, with 10 bases between.